This TCR beta chain came from a study of monozygotic twins with inflammatory bowel disease. The template switching step added UMIs that contained a 6-nucleotide sample barcode. Following a re-call of the 5' RACE reads, TCRdb has one entry per CDR3 protein and lacks DNA. The sample data list about 300,000 distinct CDR3 sequences. Sequenced: blood. The receptor was derived from a human donor with ulcerative colitis or Crohn's disease, or a healthy co-twin of an affected twin (not recorded which).

CDR3 region: CASSLVSGLASHEQFF. V gene TRBV5-1 combines with J gene TRBJ2-1; as DNA is missing, the TRBD2 call by TCRdb cannot be tested. In germline, CDR1 is SGHRS, CDR2 YFSETQ. CDR3 length equals 16 residues.